What follows are 20 T cell receptor beta chains derived from one specimen sequenced in a study of cytomegalovirus exposure and HLA in healthy donors. Amplification used 60 Vbeta primers and 13 Jbeta primers. Assay: immunoSEQ multiplex PCR; the TCRdb copy retains only in-frame clones and omits some. Counted here are roughly 60,000 clones, roughly 77% occurring once; the ten biggest clones make up roughly 5.3%. Sequencing was carried out using PBMCs. These TCRs come from a woman between 25 and 40 years old in good health and CMV-seronegative.

The chain recombines TRBV7-9 with TRBJ1-1; 7 nucleotides match TRBD1. V lost 0 bases and J lost 7; bases outside the gene matches: 8. Germline CDR1 reads SEHNR; CDR2 reads FQNEAQ (reference sequence). CDR3 length equals 15 residues. The CDR3 is CASSLARGTVDEAFF. In DNA form, the CDR3 reads TGTGCCAGCAGCTTAGCCCGGGGGACAGTCGATGAAGCTTTCTTT.

J is TRBJ1-5 and V is TRBV4-3, with TRBD1 as a possible D gene (6 bases). CDR1 and CDR2 from the germline V gene are LGHNA and YSLEER. This CDR3 is 14 amino acids long. Trimming shortened V by 1 base and J by 2 bases, and 6 bases separated the two germline ends. Written as DNA, the CDR3 is TGCGCCAGCAGCCAAGGACAGGGCAATCAGCCCCAGCATTTT. Encoded protein: CASSQGQGNQPQHF.

The genes are TRBV7-6 and TRBJ2-1, with 14 bases lining up with TRBD2. Germline V gene lookup returns CDR1 SGHVS and CDR2 FNYEAQ. This CDR3 has 18 residues. J lost 7 bases, V lost 2 bases, and 10 bases had no gene match. The CDR3 protein is CASSLNPGTSGGANEQFF. The DNA of the CDR3 is TGTGCCAGCAGCTTAAACCCGGGGACTAGCGGGGGAGCGAATGAGCAGTTCTTC.

Turning to this clone: The junction departs from the called germline gene at one end, perhaps through a read error. The chain employs TRBV7-9 and TRBJ2-7; 9 bases agree with TRBD2. Germline V CDR1 and CDR2: SEHNR, FQNEAQ (reference sequence). The CDR3 has 16 amino acids. CDR3 region: CSSSLAEREAQYEQYF. CDR3 nucleotides: TGTTCCAGCAGCTTAGCCGAGCGGGAGGCACAATACGAGCAGTACTTC.

This clone was seen once. This sequence joins TRBV6-1 and TRBJ1-6, with D tentatively TRBD1 (6 bases). This CDR3 is built from 15 residues. Germline CDR1 is MNHNS and CDR2 is SASEGT. Trimming removed 1 base at V and 7 bases at J, with 11 bases between. The CDR3 protein is CASSEDDRRNSPLHF. The CDR3 DNA is TGTGCCAGCAGTGAAGATGACAGGAGAAATTCACCCCTCCACTTT.

The chain has TRBV6-5 and TRBJ1-4; 8 positions match TRBD1. Per the germline V gene, CDR1 is MNHEY and CDR2 is SVGAGI. The CDR3 has 15 residues. The trim removed 6 bases at V and 8 bases at J, leaving 11 bases unmatched. CDR3 in DNA: TGTGCCAGCAGGAACCAACAGGGGGAGGGGGAAAAACTGTTTTTT. Amino acids: CASRNQQGEGEKLFF.

Details on this clone: The sample holds other DNA sequences that translate to the same CDR3. The chain recombines TRBV19 with TRBJ1-2; the D is unclear. With 8 bases removed from V and 8 bases from J, the gap between germline ends came to 21 bases. CDR3 length: 14 amino acids. Germline V gene lookup returns CDR1 LNHDA and CDR2 SQIVND (reference sequence). CDR3 nucleotides: TGTGCCAGTTGTAAAGAGAAGGCGGCATACGGCTACACCTTC. Amino acid sequence: CASCKEKAAYGYTF. Using reference TRBV19 and TRBJ1-2 for the parts outside the CDR3, the full variable domain is DGGITQSPKYLFRKEGQNVTLSCEQNLNHDAMYWYRQDPGQGLRLIYYSQIVNDFQKGDIAEGYSVSREKKESFPLTVTSAQKNPTAFYLCASCKEKAAYGYTFGSGTRLTVV.

The rearrangement links TRBV5-1 to TRBJ1-1; TRBD1 matches at 8 bases. Looked up from germline, CDR1 is SGHRS and CDR2 is YFSETQ. The CDR3 sequence is 16 residues long. Trimming removed 4 bases from V and 0 bases from J; junction bases left unmatched: 8. The CDR3: CASSLFRTGMNTEAFF. CDR3 DNA sequence: TGCGCCAGCAGCCTTTTTAGGACAGGGATGAACACTGAAGCTTTCTTT.

The rearrangement links TRBV19 to TRBJ2-7, with TRBD2 matching 8 bases. V shed 3 bases, J shed 3 bases, and the junction held 10 bases outside the gene matches. The CDR3 runs to 16 residues. From germline, CDR1 is LNHDA and CDR2 SQIVND (reference sequence). The CDR3 DNA reads TGTGCCAGTAGTATGGGGCTAGCGGGCCCCTACTACGAGCAGTACTTC. It translates to CASSMGLAGPYYEQYF.

The gene calls are TRBV25-1 and TRBJ2-6, with D uncertain. V was shortened by 7 bases and J by 0 bases, with 13 bases between the two germline ends. This CDR3 region has 16 residues. Germline CDR1 MGHDK, CDR2 SYGVNS. CDR3 protein: CASTVEIASGANVLTF. Here the CDR3 DNA reads TGTGCCAGCACCGTGGAGATAGCCTCTGGGGCCAACGTCCTGACTTTC.

This clone showed up just a few times. This chain connects TRBV9 to TRBJ1-5; 8 bases are shared with TRBD1. V gave up 5 bases and J gave up 6 bases; unmatched junction bases: 1. In germline, CDR1 is SGDLS, CDR2 YYNGEE. The CDR3 loop spans 12 amino acids. DNA of the CDR3: TGTGCCAGCAGACAGGGGGGTCAGCCCCAGCATTTT. Its protein is CASRQGGQPQHF. The variable domain in full, with the rest retrieved from reference TRBV9 and TRBJ1-5, is DSGVTQTPKHLITATGQRVTLRCSPRSGDLSVYWYQQSLDQGLQFLIQYYNGEERAKGNILERFSAQQFPDLHSELNLSSLELGDSALYFCASRQGGQPQHFGDGTRLSIL.

This clone was seen a handful of times. The gene calls are TRBV5-1 and TRBJ2-3; TRBD1 matches 9 bases. The junction had 9 bases not matched to a gene; V was cut back by 5 bases and J by 14 bases. The CDR3 consists of 12 residues. The germline V gene encodes CDR1 SGHRS and CDR2 YFSETQ. The CDR3 bases are TGCGCCAGCAGTCCTGGACAGGGGATTTCGTATTTT. Its translation is CASSPGQGISYF.

This clone occurred once. V and J are TRBV5-8 and TRBJ1-5, with 8 bases fitting TRBD1. The germline V gene has CDR1 SGHTS and CDR2 YDEGEE. V lost 5 bases, J lost 2 bases, and 3 bases stayed unmatched. This CDR3 is built from 14 residues. CDR3 bases: TGTGCCAGCAGTCCGGACAGGGGCAATCAGCCCCAGCATTTT. This encodes CASSPDRGNQPQHF. Full variable domain (rest looked up from reference TRBV5-8 and TRBJ1-5): EAGVTQSPTHLIKTRGQQATLRCSPISGHTSVYWYQQALGLGLQFLLWYDEGEERNRGNFPPRFSGRQFPNYSSELNVNALELEDSALYLCASSPDRGNQPQHFGDGTRLSIL.

This clone was seen more than once but under ten times. The chain has TRBV5-1 and TRBJ1-2, with 8 nucleotides matching TRBD1. With V trimmed by 4 bases and J by 4 bases, 3 bases remained unmatched. There are 13 residues in the CDR3. Germline CDR1 reads SGHRS; CDR2 reads YFSETQ. The CDR3 here is CASSLDRAYGYTF. The DNA for the CDR3 is TGCGCCAGCAGCCTGGACAGGGCCTATGGCTACACCTTC.

The chain is built from TRBV28 and TRBJ2-2; the match to TRBD2 covers 9 bases. The germline CDR1 and CDR2 sequences are MDHEN and SYDVKM. J was trimmed by 7 bases and V by 6 bases; bases with no gene match: 12. The CDR3 length is 16 residues. The CDR3 here is CASRPPGLADLGELFF. CDR3 nucleotide sequence: TGTGCCAGCAGGCCACCGGGACTAGCAGACCTCGGGGAGCTGTTTTTT.

This clone rates as large. CDR3 in DNA: TGTGCCAGCAGCTTGTCGACTAGCGGAGCCAACTGGGAGCAGTACTTC. Translation: CASSLSTSGANWEQYF. This chain links TRBV5-4 with TRBJ2-7; 9 nucleotides align to TRBD2. This CDR3 is built from 16 residues. V lost 1 base and J lost 7; bases outside the gene matches: 12. In germline, CDR1 is SGHNT, CDR2 YYREEE (reference sequence).

The chain has TRBV27 and TRBJ2-7; TRBD2 matches at 11 bases. V trimming: 5 bases; J trimming: 0 bases; junction bases outside the gene matches: 6. The length of the CDR3 is 16 residues. Germline V gene sequence: CDR1 MNHEY, CDR2 SMNVEV (reference sequence). The CDR3, as DNA: TGTGCCAGCAGTCCGCTAGCGGGAGGTAGCTCCTACGAGCAGTACTTC. Translated: CASSPLAGGSSYEQYF.

Only a few counts were recorded for this clone. The chain joins TRBV4-3 to TRBJ1-2; TRBD1 is a possible D gene (5 bases). Germline CDR1 and CDR2: LGHNA and YSLEER. Trimming removed 1 base from V and 2 bases from J, with 11 bases in between. The CDR3 loop spans 15 amino acids. The CDR3 DNA reads TGCGCCAGCAGCCAAGGGGTAGGGGTAAACTATGGCTACACCTTC. It is translated as CASSQGVGVNYGYTF.

Points on this clone: At one end the junction does not follow the germline gene, possibly because of a read error. The rearrangement joins TRBV2 to TRBJ2-3, with 7 bases aligning to TRBD2. Germline-derived CDR1 and CDR2 are SNHLY and FYNNEI. The CDR3 loop spans 14 amino acids. The CDR3 nucleotides are TGTGCCAGCAATGAAAAGGGAGGGACAGATACGCAGTATTTT. Residues: CASNEKGGTDTQYF.

The rearrangement uses TRBV6-4 and TRBJ1-6; 12 bases match TRBD1. The CDR3 spans 15 residues. Unmatched junction bases numbered 1, after V lost 3 bases and J lost 7 bases. Germline assignment: CDR1 MRHNA and CDR2 SNTAGT. The CDR3 reads CASSEGTGGNSPLHF. The CDR3 region has the DNA TGTGCCAGCAGTGAAGGGACAGGGGGCAATTCACCCCTCCACTTT.